Here is one TCR beta chain with its context. The sample is drawn from a study of blood T cell repertoires in COVID-19. Per germline, CDR1 KGHDR and CDR2 SFDVKD. CDR3 length: 13 residues. V lost 5 bases to trimming and J lost 2 bases, with 8 bases between them. The table came from immunoSEQ multiplex PCR; TCRdb's copy has only in-frame clones and leaves some out. The sample consists of a few hundred thousand clones, around four fifths of them appearing once. Sequenced material: peripheral blood. The sequence was obtained from a man between 60 and 75 years old who had recovered from COVID-19. The chain uses TRBV24-1 and TRBJ2-5; D is undetermined. This chain's CDR3 is CATSGAVQETQYF. Written as DNA, the CDR3 is TGTGCCACCAGTGGGGCAGTACAAGAGACCCAGTACTTC.